This TCR beta chain was captured by sequencing in a study of blood T cell repertoires in COVID-19. Turning to the study itself: Collection of acute and convalescent COVID-19 samples took place in the United States, Italy and Spain.

Germline CDR1 and CDR2: LNHDA and SQIVND (reference sequence). The CDR3 covers 13 residues. V shed 5 bases, J shed 3 bases, and the junction held 4 bases outside the gene matches. Clones were sequenced by immunoSEQ multiplex PCR, and TCRdb holds only the in-frame ones, with some missing. The sample contains tens of thousands of clones, 77% of which appear only once. The source of this sequence is a human donor in a cohort sampled during active COVID-19. Sequencing used peripheral blood. The V call is TRBV19, the J call TRBJ2-7, with 7 bases that match TRBD1. This CDR3 reads CASSPGQSYEQYF. CDR3 nucleotide sequence: TGTGCCAGTAGTCCGGGACAGAGCTACGAGCAGTACTTC. Complete variable domain (other parts from reference TRBV19 and TRBJ2-7): DGGITQSPKYLFRKEGQNVTLSCEQNLNHDAMYWYRQDPGQGLRLIYYSQIVNDFQKGDIAEGYSVSREKKESFPLTVTSAQKNPTAFYLCASSPGQSYEQYFGPGTRLTVT.